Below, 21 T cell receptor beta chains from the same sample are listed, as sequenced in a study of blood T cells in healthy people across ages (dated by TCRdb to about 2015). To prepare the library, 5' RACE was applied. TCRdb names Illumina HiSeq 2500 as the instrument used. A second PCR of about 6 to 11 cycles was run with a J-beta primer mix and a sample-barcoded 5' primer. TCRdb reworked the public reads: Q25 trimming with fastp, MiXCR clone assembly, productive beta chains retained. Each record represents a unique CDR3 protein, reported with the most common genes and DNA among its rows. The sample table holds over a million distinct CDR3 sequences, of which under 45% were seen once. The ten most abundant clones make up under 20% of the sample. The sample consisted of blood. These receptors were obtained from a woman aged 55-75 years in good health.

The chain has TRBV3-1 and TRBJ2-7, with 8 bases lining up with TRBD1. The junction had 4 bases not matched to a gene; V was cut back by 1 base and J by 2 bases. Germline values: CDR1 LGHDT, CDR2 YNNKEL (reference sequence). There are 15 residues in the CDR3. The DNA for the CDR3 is TGTGCCAGCAGCCAAGGACAGGGGCGGGCCTACGAGCAGTACTTC. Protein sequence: CASSQGQGRAYEQYF.

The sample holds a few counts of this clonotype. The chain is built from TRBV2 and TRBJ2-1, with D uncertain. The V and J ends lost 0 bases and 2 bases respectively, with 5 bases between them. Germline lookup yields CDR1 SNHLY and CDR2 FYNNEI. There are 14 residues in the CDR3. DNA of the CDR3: TGTGCCAGCAGTGAAGCGGTTACCTACAATGAGCAGTTCTTC. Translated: CASSEAVTYNEQFF.

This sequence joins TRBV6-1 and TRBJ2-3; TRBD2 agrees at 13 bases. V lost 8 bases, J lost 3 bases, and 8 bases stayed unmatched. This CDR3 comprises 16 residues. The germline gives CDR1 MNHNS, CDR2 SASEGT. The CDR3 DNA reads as TGTGCCAGCGGACGGACTAGCGGGAGTATAACAGATACGCAGTATTTT. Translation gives CASGRTSGSITDTQYF.

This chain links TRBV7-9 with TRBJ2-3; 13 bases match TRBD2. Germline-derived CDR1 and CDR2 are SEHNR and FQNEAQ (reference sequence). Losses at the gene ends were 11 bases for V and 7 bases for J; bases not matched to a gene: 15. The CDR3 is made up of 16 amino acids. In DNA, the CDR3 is TGTGCCGGCGGGACTAGCGGGATCGGGGGACAAAATACGCAGTATTTT. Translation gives CAGGTSGIGGQNTQYF.

The CDR3 sequence is CASSGGPGTPNYEQYF. The CDR3 DNA reads TGTGCCAGCAGCGGGGGACCAGGGACCCCTAACTACGAGCAGTACTTC. The gene calls are TRBV9 and TRBJ2-7, with D perhaps given as TRBD1 or TRBD2 (5 bases each). This CDR3 has 16 residues. From germline, CDR1 is SGDLS and CDR2 YYNGEE. Trimming took off 3 bases at V and 3 bases at J, with 19 bases between the two ends. Combining the CDR3 with reference TRBV9 and TRBJ2-7 gives the whole variable domain DSGVTQTPKHLITATGQRVTLRCSPRSGDLSVYWYQQSLDQGLQFLIQYYNGEERAKGNILERFSAQQFPDLHSELNLSSLELGDSALYFCASSGGPGTPNYEQYFGPGTRLTVT.

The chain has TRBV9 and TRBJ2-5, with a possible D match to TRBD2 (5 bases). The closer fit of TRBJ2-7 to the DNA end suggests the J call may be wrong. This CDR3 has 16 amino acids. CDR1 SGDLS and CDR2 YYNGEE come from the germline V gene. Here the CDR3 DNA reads TGTGCCAGCAGCGTAGGGTCGGGGAGCACCTACTACGAGCAGTACTTC. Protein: CASSVGSGSTYYEQYF.

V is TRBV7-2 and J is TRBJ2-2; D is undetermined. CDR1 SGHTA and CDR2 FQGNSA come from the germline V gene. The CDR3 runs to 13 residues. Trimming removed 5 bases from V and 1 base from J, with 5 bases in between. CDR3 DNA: TGTGCCAGCAGCGGGGTGAACACCGGGGAGCTGTTTTTT. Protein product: CASSGVNTGELFF.

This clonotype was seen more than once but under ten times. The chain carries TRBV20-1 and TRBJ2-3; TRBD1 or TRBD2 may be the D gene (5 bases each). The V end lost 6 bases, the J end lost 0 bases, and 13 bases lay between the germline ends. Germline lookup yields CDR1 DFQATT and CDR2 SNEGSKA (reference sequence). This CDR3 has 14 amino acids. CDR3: CSAAADISTDTQYF. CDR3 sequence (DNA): TGCAGTGCCGCAGCGGACATTAGCACAGATACGCAGTATTTT.

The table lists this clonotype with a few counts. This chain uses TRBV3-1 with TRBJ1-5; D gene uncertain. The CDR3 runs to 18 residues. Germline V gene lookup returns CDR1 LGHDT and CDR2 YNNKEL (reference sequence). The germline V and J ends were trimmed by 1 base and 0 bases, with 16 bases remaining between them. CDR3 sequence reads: CASSQAPSSSSSNQPQHF. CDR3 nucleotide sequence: TGTGCCAGCAGCCAAGCCCCGTCCAGCTCCAGTAGCAATCAGCCCCAGCATTTT.

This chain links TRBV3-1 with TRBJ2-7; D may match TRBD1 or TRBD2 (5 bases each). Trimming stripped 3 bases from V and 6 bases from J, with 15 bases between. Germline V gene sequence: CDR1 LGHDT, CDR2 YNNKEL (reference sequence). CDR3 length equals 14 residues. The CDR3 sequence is CASSHPWGKGEQYF. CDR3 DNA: TGTGCCAGCAGCCACCCGTGGGGGAAAGGCGAGCAGTACTTC.

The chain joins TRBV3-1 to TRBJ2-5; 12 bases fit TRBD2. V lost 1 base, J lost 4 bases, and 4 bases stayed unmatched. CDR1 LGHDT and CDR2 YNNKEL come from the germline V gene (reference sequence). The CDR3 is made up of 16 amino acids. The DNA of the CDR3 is TGTGCCAGCAGCCAAGGACTAGCGGGAGCTGTAGAGACCCAGTACTTC. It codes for CASSQGLAGAVETQYF.

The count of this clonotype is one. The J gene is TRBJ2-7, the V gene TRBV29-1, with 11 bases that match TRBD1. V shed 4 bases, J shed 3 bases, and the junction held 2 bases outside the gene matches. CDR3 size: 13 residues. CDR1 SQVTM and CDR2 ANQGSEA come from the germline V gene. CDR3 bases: TGCAGCGTTGGGACAGGGGGCGTCTACGAGCAGTACTTC. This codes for CSVGTGGVYEQYF.

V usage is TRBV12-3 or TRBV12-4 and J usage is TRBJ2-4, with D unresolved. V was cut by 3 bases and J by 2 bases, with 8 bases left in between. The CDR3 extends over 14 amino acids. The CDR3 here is CASSLGITKNIQYF. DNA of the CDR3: TGTGCCAGCAGTTTGGGGATAACCAAAAACATTCAGTACTTC.

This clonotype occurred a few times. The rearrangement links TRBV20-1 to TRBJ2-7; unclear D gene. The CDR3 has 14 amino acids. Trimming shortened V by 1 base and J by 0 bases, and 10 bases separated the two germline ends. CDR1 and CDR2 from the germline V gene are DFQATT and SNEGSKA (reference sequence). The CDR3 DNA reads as TGCAGTGCTAGAGTTCCAGGCGGCTCCTACGAGCAGTACTTC. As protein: CSARVPGGSYEQYF.

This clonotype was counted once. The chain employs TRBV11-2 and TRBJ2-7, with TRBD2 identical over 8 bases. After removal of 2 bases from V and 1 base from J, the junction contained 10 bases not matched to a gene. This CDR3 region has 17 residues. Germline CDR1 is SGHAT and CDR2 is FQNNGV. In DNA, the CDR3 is TGTGCCAGCAGCTTATCTCCGGCGGGAGGCCCTTCCTACGAGCAGTACTTC. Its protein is CASSLSPAGGPSYEQYF.

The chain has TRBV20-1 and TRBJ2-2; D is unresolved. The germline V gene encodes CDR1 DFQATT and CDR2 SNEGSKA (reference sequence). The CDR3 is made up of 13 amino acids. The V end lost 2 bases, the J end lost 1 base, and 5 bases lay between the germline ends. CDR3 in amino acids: CSARRRNTGELFF. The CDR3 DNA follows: TGCAGTGCTAGACGGAGGAACACCGGGGAGCTGTTTTTT.

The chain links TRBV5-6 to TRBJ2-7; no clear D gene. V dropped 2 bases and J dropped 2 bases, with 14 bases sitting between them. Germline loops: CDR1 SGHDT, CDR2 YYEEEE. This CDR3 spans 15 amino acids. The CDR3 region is CASSFSPGTTYEQYF. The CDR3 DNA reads TGTGCCAGCAGCTTTAGTCCGGGCACTACCTACGAGCAGTACTTC.

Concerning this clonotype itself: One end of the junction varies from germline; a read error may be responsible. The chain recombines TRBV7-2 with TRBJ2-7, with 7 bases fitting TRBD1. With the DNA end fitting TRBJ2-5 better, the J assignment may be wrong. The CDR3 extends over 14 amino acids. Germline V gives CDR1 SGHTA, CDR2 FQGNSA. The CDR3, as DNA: TGTGCCGGCAGCTTAGACAGGGCCGTAGAGACCCAGTACTTC. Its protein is CAGSLDRAVETQYF.

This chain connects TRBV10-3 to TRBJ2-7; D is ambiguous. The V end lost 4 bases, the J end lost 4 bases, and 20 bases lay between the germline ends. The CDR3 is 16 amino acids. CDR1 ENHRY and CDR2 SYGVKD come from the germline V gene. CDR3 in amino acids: CAISVNHRRSLYEQYF. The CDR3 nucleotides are TGTGCCATCAGTGTCAACCACCGCCGAAGTCTATACGAGCAGTACTTC.

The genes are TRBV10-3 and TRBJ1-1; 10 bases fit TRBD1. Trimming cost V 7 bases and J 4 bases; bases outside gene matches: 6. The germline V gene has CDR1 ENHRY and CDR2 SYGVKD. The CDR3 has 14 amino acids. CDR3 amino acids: CAITIGQGGTEAFF. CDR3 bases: TGTGCCATCACGATAGGACAGGGGGGCACTGAAGCTTTCTTT.

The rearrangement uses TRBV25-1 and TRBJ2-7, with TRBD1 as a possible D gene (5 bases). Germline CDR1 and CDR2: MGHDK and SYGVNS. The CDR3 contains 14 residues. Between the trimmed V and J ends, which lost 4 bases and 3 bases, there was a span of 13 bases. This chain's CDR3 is CASSGIGVGYEQYF. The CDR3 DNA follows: TGTGCCAGCAGTGGGATAGGGGTTGGCTACGAGCAGTACTTC.